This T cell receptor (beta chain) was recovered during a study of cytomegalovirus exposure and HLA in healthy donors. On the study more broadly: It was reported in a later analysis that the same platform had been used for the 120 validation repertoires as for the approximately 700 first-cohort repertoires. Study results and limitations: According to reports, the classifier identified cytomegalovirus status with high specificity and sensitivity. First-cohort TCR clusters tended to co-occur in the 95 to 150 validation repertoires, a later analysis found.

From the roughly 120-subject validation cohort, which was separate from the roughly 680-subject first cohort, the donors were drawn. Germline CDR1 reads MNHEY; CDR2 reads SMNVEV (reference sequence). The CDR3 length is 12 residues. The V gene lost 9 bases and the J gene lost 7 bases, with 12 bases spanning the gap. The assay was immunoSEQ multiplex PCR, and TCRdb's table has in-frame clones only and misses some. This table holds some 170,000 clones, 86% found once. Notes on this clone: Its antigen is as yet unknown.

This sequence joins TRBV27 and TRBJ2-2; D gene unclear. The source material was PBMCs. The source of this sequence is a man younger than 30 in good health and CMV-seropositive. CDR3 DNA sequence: TGTGCCAGTCGACCTGGAGACGGGGAGCTGTTTTTT. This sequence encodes CASRPGDGELFF.